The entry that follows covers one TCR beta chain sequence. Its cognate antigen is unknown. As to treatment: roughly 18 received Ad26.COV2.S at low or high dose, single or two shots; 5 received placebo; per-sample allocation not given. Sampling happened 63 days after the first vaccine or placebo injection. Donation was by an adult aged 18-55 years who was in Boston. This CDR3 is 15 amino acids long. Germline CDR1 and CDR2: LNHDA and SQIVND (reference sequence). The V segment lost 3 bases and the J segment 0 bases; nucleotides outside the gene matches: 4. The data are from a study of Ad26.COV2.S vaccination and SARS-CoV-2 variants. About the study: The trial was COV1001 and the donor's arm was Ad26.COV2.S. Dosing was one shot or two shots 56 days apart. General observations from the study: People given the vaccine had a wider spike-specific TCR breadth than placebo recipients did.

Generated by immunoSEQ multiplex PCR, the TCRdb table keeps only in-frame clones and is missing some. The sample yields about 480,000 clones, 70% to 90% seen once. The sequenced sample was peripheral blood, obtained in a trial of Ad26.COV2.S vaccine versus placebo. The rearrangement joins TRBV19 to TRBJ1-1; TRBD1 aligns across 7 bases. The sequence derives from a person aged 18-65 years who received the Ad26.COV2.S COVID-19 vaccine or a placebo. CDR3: CASSIGTVVNTEAFF. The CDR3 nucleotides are TGTGCCAGTAGTATTGGGACAGTCGTGAACACTGAAGCTTTCTTT.